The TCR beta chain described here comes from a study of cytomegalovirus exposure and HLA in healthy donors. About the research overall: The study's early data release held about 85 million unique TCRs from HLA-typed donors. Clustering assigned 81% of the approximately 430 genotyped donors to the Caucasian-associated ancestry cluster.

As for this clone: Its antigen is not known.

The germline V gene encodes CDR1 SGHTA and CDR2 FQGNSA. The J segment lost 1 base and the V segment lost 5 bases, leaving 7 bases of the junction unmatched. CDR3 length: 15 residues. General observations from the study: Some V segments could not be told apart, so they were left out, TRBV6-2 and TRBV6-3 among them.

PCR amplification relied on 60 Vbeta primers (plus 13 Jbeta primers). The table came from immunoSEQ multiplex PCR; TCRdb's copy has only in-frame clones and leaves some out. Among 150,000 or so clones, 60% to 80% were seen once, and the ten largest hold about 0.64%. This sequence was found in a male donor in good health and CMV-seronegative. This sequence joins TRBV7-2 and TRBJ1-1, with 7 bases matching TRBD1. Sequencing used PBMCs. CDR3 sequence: CASSRRTGENTEAFF. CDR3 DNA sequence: TGTGCCAGCAGCCGTCGGACAGGCGAGAACACTGAAGCTTTCTTT.